A single sample gave rise to the 8 T cell receptor beta chains below, sequenced in a study of shared T cell receptors in the human thymus. TCRdb's table, derived via immunoSEQ multiplex PCR, lists solely in-frame clones and lacks some. Seen here are roughly 660,000 clones, 85% to 90% observed once, and the top ten hold 0.0095% to 0.013%. These sequences were also reported in another study, on human thymus T cells.

The sample consisted of thymocytes. The receptor source for this set is a boy in the first two years of life with a congenital heart defect.

J is TRBJ2-6 and V is TRBV30; 7 bases align to TRBD1. Germline-derived CDR1 and CDR2 are GTSNPN and SVGIG (reference sequence). The CDR3 has 18 residues. The J segment lost 2 bases and the V segment lost 3 bases, leaving 13 bases of the junction unmatched. The CDR3 protein is CAWRQGVPSGAGANVLTF. The CDR3 DNA follows: TGTGCCTGGAGGCAGGGGGTGCCCTCGGGCGCTGGGGCCAACGTCCTGACTTTC.

This chain connects TRBV11-3 to TRBJ2-3; 8 nucleotides agree with TRBD2. Germline V lookup: CDR1 SGHNT, CDR2 YENEEA. Trimming cost V 1 base and J 0 bases; bases outside gene matches: 9. The CDR3 is made up of 18 amino acids. The CDR3 DNA reads TGTGCCAGCAGCTTAGTCTGGTGGGCTAGCGGGAGCACAGATACGCAGTATTTT. It yields the protein CASSLVWWASGSTDTQYF.

CDR3 DNA sequence: TGTGCCAGCAGTTTATCGATGGTAGGGGCTGGCGAGCAGTACTTC. It specifies CASSLSMVGAGEQYF. The chain has TRBV27 and TRBJ2-7, with a tentative D call TRBD1 (5 bases). V was pared by 0 bases and J by 6 bases, with 15 bases between. Per the germline V gene, CDR1 is MNHEY and CDR2 is SMNVEV (reference sequence). This CDR3 has 15 amino acids.

The chain uses TRBV25-1 and TRBJ2-3, with a weak D call TRBD1 (6 bases). Between the trimmed V and J ends, which lost 5 bases and 4 bases, there was a span of 13 bases. CDR1 and CDR2 from the germline V gene are MGHDK and SYGVNS. The CDR3 runs 14 residues. As DNA, the CDR3 is TGTGCCAGCAGTATACAGGGTGAAGCAGATACGCAGTATTTT. This sequence encodes CASSIQGEADTQYF.

This rearrangement joins TRBV15 to TRBJ2-3; TRBD2 matches 8 bases. V was clipped by 0 bases and J by 2 bases; unmatched bases: 7. Germline loops: CDR1 LNHNV, CDR2 YYDKDF (reference sequence). CDR3 size: 17 residues. DNA of the CDR3: TGTGCCACCAGCAGAGAGCCCAGCGGGAGACCCACAGATACGCAGTATTTT. Amino acid sequence: CATSREPSGRPTDTQYF.

The chain has TRBV11-2 and TRBJ2-7; TRBD2 is a possible D gene (6 bases). The CDR3 totals 16 residues. The germline V gene encodes CDR1 SGHAT and CDR2 FQNNGV. V lost 5 bases, J lost 5 bases, and 22 bases lay in between. The CDR3 DNA reads TGTGCCAGCAGCCCCAACCTCCGGGAGAGGGGCAACGAGCAGTACTTC. It specifies CASSPNLRERGNEQYF.

The chain joins TRBV5-1 to TRBJ2-1; TRBD2 agrees at 7 bases. Per germline, CDR1 SGHRS and CDR2 YFSETQ. CDR3 size: 17 residues. The V gene end was trimmed by 0 bases and the J gene end by 0 bases; junction bases not matched to a gene: 6. The CDR3 DNA follows: TGCGCCAGCAGCTTGGCCGGGACTACCTACTCCTACAATGAGCAGTTCTTC. This gives the protein CASSLAGTTYSYNEQFF. Drawing the rest from reference TRBV5-1 and TRBJ2-1, the complete variable domain is KAGVTQTPRYLIKTRGQQVTLSCSPISGHRSVSWYQQTPGQGLQFLFEYFSETQRNKGNFPGRFSGRQFSNSRSEMNVSTLELGDSALYLCASSLAGTTYSYNEQFFGPGTRLTVL.

This sequence joins TRBV12-5 and TRBJ2-5; perhaps TRBD1 as D (5 bases). The V end lost 1 base, the J end lost 5 bases, and 14 bases lay between the germline ends. The germline V gene has CDR1 LGHNT and CDR2 FRNRAP. This CDR3 is 15 amino acids long. The chain's CDR3 is CASGLAAGKLETQYF. CDR3 in DNA: TGTGCTAGTGGTTTGGCAGCAGGGAAATTGGAGACCCAGTACTTC. Full variable domain (missing parts from reference TRBV12-5 and TRBJ2-5): DARVTQTPRHKVTEMGQEVTMRCQPILGHNTVFWYRQTMMQGLELLAYFRNRAPLDDSGMPKDRFSAEMPDATLATLKIQPSEPRDSAVYFCASGLAAGKLETQYFGPGTRLLVL.